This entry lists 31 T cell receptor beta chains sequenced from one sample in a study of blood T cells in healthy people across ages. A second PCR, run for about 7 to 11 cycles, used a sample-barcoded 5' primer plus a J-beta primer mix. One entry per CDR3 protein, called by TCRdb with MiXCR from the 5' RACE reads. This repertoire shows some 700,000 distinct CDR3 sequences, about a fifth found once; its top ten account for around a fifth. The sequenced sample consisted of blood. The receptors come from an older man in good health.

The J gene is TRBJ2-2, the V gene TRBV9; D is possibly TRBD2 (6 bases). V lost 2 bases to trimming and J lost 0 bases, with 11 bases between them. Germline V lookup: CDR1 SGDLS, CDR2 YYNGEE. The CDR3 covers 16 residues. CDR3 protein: CASSVRGTPNTGELFF. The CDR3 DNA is TGTGCCAGCAGCGTCCGGGGGACCCCGAACACCGGGGAGCTGTTTTTT.

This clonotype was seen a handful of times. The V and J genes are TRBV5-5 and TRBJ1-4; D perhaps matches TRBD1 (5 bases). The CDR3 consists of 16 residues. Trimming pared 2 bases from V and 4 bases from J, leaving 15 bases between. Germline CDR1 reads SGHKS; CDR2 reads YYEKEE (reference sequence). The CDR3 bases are TGTGCCAGCAGCTTACTAGACAGTTTATATAATGAAAAACTGTTTTTT. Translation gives CASSLLDSLYNEKLFF.

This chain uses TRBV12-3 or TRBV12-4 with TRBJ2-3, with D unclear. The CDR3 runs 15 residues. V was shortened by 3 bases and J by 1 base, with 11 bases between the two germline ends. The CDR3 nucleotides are TGTGCCAGCAGTTTCGTTAGCAAAGGCACAGATACGCAGTATTTT. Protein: CASSFVSKGTDTQYF.

CDR3 region: CASSEQESAGNTIYF. CDR3 bases: TGTGCCAGCAGCGAACAGGAGTCCGCTGGAAACACCATATATTTT. The V gene is TRBV3-1, the J gene TRBJ1-3; TRBD1 is a possible D gene (5 bases). The CDR3 loop spans 15 amino acids. Germline CDR1 is LGHDT and CDR2 is YNNKEL (reference sequence). Trimming shortened V by 5 bases and J by 2 bases, and 13 bases separated the two germline ends.

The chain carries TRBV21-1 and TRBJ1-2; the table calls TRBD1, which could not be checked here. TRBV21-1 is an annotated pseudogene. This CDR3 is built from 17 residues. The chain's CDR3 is CASSKVPGTGLNYGYTF. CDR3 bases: TGTGCCAGCAGCAAAGTTCCAGGGACAGGGTTAAACTATGGCTACACCTTC.

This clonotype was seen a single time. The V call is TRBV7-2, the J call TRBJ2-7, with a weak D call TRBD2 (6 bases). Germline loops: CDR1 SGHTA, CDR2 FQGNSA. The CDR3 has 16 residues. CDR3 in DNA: TGTGCCAGCAGCTTAGATCCGGGGAGGTCCTCCTACGAGCACTACGTC. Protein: CASSLDPGRSSYEHYV.

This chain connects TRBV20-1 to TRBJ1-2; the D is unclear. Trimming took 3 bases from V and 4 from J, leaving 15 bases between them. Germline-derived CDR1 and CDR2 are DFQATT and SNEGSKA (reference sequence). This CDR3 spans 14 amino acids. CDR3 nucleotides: TGCAGTGCTAGCGGGGTCAGTGGGCTCTATGGCTACACCTTC. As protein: CSASGVSGLYGYTF.

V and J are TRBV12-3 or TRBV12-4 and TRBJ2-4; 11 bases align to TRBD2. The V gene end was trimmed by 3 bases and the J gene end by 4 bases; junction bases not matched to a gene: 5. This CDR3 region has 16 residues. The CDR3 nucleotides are TGTGCCAGCAGTTTCATGGCTAGCGGGGGGAAAAACATTCAGTACTTC. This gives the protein CASSFMASGGKNIQYF.

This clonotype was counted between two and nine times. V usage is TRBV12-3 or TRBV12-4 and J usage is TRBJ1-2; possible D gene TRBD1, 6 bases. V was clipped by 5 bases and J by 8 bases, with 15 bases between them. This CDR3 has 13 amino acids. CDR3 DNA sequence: TGTGCCAGCAGTCCCCGGGACATTTCAGGCTACACCTTC. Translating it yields CASSPRDISGYTF.

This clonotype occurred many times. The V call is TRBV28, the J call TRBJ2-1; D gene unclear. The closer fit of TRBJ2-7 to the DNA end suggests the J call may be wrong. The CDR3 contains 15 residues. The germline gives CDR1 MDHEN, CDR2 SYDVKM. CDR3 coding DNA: TGTGCCAGCAGTGGACGTACTAATATTAAATACGAGCAGTACGTC. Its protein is CASSGRTNIKYEQYV.

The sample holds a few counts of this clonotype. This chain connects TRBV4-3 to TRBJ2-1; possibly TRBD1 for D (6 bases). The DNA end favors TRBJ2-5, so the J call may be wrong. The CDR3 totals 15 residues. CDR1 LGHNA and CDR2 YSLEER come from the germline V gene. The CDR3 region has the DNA TGCGCCAGCAGCCAGAGATCTACAGGGAAGGAGACCCAGTACTTC. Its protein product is CASSQRSTGKETQYF.

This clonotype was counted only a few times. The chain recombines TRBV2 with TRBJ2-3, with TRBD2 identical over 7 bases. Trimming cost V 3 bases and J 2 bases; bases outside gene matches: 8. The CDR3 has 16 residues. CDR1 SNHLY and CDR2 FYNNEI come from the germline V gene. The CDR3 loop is CASSDGGVFYTDTQYF. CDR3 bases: TGTGCCAGCAGTGATGGGGGGGTGTTCTACACAGATACGCAGTATTTT.

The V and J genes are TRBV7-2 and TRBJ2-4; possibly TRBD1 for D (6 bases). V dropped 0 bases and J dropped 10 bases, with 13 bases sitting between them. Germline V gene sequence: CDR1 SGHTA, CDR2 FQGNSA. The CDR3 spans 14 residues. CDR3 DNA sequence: TGTGCCAGCAGCTTAGCTGGACAGCGACTTATTCAGTACTTC. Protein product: CASSLAGQRLIQYF.

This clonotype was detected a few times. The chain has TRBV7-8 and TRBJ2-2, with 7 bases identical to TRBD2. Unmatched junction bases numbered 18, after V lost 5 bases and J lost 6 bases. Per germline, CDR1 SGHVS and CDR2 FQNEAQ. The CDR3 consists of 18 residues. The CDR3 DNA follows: TGTGCCAGCAGCCTGACAAGACTCGGACTAGTTAGGGCCGGGGAGCTGTTTTTT. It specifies CASSLTRLGLVRAGELFF.

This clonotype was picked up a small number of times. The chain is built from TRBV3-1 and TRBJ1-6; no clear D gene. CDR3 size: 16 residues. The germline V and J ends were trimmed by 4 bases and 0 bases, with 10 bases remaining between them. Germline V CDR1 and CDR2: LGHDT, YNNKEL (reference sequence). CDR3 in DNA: TGTGCCAGCAGCCCACGGGCCCGCTCCTATAATTCACCCCTCCACTTT. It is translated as CASSPRARSYNSPLHF.

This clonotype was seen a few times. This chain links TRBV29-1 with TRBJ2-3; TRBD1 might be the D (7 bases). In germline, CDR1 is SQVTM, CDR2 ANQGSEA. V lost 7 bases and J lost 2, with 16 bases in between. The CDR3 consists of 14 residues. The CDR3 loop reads CSDETGRNTDTQYF. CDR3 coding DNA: TGCAGCGACGAGACAGGGAGGAACACAGATACGCAGTATTTT.

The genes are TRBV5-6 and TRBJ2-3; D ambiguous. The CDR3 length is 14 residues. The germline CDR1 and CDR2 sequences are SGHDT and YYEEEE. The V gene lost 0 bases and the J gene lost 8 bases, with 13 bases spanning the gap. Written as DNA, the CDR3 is TGTGCCAGCAGCTTGGTCTCGGGTACGGGTACGCAGTATTTT. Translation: CASSLVSGTGTQYF. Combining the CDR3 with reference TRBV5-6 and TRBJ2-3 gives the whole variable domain DAGVTQSPTHLIKTRGQQVTLRCSPKSGHDTVSWYQQALGQGPQFIFQYYEEEERQRGNFPDRFSGHQFPNYSSELNVNALLLGDSALYLCASSLVSGTGTQYFGPGTRLTVL.

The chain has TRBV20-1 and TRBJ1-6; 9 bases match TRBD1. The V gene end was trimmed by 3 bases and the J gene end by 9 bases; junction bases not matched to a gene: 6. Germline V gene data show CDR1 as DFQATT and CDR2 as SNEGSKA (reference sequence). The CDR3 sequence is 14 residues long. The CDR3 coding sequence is TGCAGTGCTAGGCCCGGGACAGGGATTTCACCCCTCCACTTT. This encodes CSARPGTGISPLHF.

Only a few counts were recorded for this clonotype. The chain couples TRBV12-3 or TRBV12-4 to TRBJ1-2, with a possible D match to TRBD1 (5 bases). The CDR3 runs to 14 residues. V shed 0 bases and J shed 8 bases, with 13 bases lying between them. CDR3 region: CASSLALGGRGYTF. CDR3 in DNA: TGTGCCAGCAGTTTAGCGCTGGGGGGTAGGGGCTACACCTTC.

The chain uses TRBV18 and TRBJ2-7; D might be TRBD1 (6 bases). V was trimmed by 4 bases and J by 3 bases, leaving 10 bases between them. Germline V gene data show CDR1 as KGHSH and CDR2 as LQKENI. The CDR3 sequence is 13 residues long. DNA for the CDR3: TGTGCCAGCTCACTACGGACAGACTACGAGCAGTACTTC. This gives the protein CASSLRTDYEQYF.

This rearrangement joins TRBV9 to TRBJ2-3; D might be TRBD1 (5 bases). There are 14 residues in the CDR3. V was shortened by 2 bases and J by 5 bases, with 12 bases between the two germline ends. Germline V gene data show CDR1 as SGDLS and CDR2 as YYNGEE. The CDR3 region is CASSVRQIVDTQYF. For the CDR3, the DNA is TGTGCCAGCAGCGTTAGACAGATAGTAGATACGCAGTATTTT.

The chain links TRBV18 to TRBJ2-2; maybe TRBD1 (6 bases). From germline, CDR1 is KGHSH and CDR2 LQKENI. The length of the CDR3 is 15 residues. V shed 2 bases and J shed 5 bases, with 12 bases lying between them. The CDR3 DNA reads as TGTGCCAGCTCACCAACGTCCCAGGGGACCGGGGAGCTGTTTTTT. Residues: CASSPTSQGTGELFF.

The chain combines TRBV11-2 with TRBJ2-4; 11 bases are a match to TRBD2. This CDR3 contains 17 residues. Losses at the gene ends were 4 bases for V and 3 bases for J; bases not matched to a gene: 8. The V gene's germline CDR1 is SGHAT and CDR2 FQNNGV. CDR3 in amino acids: CASSSSSGRSVKNIQYF. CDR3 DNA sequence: TGTGCCAGCAGCTCCTCTAGCGGGAGGTCTGTCAAAAACATTCAGTACTTC.

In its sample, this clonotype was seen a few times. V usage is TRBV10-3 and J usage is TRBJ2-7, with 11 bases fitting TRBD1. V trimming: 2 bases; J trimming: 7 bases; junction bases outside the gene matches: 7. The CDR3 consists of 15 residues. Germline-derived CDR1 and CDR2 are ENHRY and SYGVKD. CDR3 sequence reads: CAISEPRTGGGEQYV. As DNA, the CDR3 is TGTGCCATCAGTGAGCCCCGGACAGGGGGCGGGGAGCAGTACGTC.

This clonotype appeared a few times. In DNA form, the CDR3 reads TGCGCCAGCAGCTTGGACGGACAGGGCGGAGCCAAAAACATTCAGTACTTC. Residues: CASSLDGQGGAKNIQYF. The V gene is TRBV5-1, the J gene TRBJ2-4; 8 bases map to TRBD1. The ends lost 0 bases at V and 0 bases at J; junction bases unmatched: 5. The length of the CDR3 is 17 residues. Germline values: CDR1 SGHRS, CDR2 YFSETQ.

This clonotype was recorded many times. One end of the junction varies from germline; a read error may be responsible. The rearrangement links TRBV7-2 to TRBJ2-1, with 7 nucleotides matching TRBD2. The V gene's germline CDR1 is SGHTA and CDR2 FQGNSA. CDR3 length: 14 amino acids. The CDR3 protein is CASSLGGRGNEQFF. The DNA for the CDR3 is TGTGCCAGCAGTTTAGGAGGGAGGGGCAATGAGCAGTTCTTC.

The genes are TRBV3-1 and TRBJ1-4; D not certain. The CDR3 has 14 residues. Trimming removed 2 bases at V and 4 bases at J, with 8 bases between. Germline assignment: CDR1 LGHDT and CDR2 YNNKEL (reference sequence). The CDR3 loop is CASSQRTNNEKLFF. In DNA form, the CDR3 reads TGTGCCAGCAGCCAACGTACCAATAATGAAAAACTGTTTTTT.

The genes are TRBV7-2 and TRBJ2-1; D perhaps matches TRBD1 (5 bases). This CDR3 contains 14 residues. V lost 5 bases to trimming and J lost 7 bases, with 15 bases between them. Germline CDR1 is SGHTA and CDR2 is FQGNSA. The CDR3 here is CASSTSYQGNEQFF. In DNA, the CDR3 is TGTGCCAGCAGCACGAGTTACCAGGGTAATGAGCAGTTCTTC.

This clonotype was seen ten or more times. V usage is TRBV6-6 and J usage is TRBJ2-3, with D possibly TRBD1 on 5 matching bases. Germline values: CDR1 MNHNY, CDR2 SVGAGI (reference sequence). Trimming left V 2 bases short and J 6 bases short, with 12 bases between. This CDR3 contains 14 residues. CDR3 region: CASSYAKGLDTQYF. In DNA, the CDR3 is TGTGCCAGCAGTTACGCGAAGGGGCTCGATACGCAGTATTTT.

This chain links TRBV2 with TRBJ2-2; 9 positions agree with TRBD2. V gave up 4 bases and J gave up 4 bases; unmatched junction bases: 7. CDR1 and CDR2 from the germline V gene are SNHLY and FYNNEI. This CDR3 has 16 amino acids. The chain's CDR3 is CASSGQAGGRTGELFF. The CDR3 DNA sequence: TGTGCCAGCAGTGGGCAAGCGGGGGGACGCACCGGGGAGCTGTTTTTT.

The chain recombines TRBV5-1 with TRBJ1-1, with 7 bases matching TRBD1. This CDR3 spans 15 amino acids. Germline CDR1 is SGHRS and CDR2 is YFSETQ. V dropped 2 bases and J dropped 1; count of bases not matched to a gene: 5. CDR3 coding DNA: TGCGCCAGCAGCTTTCCTCGACAGGGGAACACTGAAGCTTTCTTT. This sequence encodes CASSFPRQGNTEAFF.